This is a list of T cell receptor beta chains from one sample in a study of lymphopenia after photon versus proton radiotherapy. The assay was immunoSEQ multiplex PCR, and TCRdb's table has in-frame clones only and misses some. The sample yields about 7,300 clones, about 90% seen once. Sample: peripheral blood, taken from a patient treated with photon-based radiotherapy. These receptors all come from a man aged 55 to 70 with cholangiocarcinoma. Each CDR3 is given with its conserved first and last residue. A D gene is named only where the DNA matches it firmly. Where a row states a size, it is once, few, many or the class of an expanded clone; other rows omit it.

J | D | size | V | DNA | CDR3
TRBJ2-7 | TRBD1 | NA | TRBV11-3 | TGTGCCAGCAGCCCGGGACAGCCCTACGAGCAGTACTTC | CASSPGQPYEQYF
TRBJ2-1 | NA | large | TRBV20-1 | TGCAGTGTTCCGACCCGTCCGGGGCAGTTCTTC | CSVPTRPGQFF
TRBJ1-2 | NA | NA | TRBV29-1 | TGCAGCGTTCAAGGGGGAGATAACTATGGCTACACCTTC | CSVQGGDNYGYTF
TRBJ2-1 | TRBD1 | NA | TRBV5-1 | TGCGCCAGCAGCTTGGCAGGGGGCGCGGGCACCTACAATGAGCAGTTCTTC | CASSLAGGAGTYNEQFF
TRBJ2-2 | NA | once | TRBV4-1 | TGCGCCAGCAGCCAAGAGATGAGGCTTTCCCCAGGACAGTCTGACACCGGGGAGCTGTTTTTT | CASSQEMRLSPGQSDTGELFF
TRBJ2-3 | NA | NA | TRBV28 | TGTGCCAGCAGTTTATCTAGCGACACAGATACGCAGTATTTT | CASSLSSDTDTQYF
TRBJ2-7 | NA | NA | TRBV25-1 | TGTGCCAGCAGTGATCACAACTCCTACGAGCAGTACTTC | CASSDHNSYEQYF
TRBJ2-7 | NA | NA | TRBV21-1 | TGTGCCAGCAGCAAGAAGGGGACCTTAACCTACGAGCAGTACTTC | CASSKKGTLTYEQYF
TRBJ1-6 | TRBD1 | NA | TRBV19 | TGTGCCAGTAATTCGGGACAGCGTTTTAGCTCCTATAATTCACCCCTCCACTTT | CASNSGQRFSSYNSPLHF
TRBJ1-2 | TRBD1 | NA | TRBV2 | TGTGCCAGCAGCGTCGAGGACAGGGCGCATGGCTACACCTTC | CASSVEDRAHGYTF
TRBJ2-7 | NA | NA | TRBV19 | TGTGCCAGTAGCGGGAGGGCAGGGGGGATCTACGAGCAGTACTTC | CASSGRAGGIYEQYF
TRBJ2-5 | TRBD1 | NA | TRBV7-7 | TGTGCCAGCAGCTTAGGGGGGACAGAACAAGAGACCCAGTACTTC | CASSLGGTEQETQYF
TRBJ1-6 | NA | NA | TRBV7-2 | TGTGCCAGCAGCCCAGACCGCTCCTTGATTTCACCCCTCCACTTT | CASSPDRSLISPLHF
TRBJ1-5 | NA | NA | TRBV19 | TGTGCCAGTAGTAGGGGAGGACAGCTGAAAGGCAATCAGCCCCAGCATTTT | CASSRGGQLKGNQPQHF
TRBJ1-1 | NA | few | TRBV18 | TGTGCCAGCTCACCACGGGTGGGAACAATGAACACTGAAGCTTTCTTT | CASSPRVGTMNTEAFF
TRBJ1-4 | NA | once | TRBV6-1 | TGTGCCAGCAGTGAAAATTGGGGAACTAATGAAAAACTGTTTTTT | CASSENWGTNEKLFF
TRBJ1-2 | NA | few | TRBV4-2 | TGTGCCAGCAGCCAACTACGGTCCCATGGCTACACCTTC | CASSQLRSHGYTF
TRBJ1-2 | NA | NA | TRBV9 | TGTGCCAGCAGTCCTCCTAGTACCTTCTATGGCTACACCTTC | CASSPPSTFYGYTF
TRBJ2-3 | TRBD2 | NA | TRBV5-6 | TGTGCCAGCAGTCGTGGACTAGCGGGAGGGACAGATACGCAGTATTTT | CASSRGLAGGTDTQYF
TRBJ2-5 | TRBD1 | NA | TRBV4-3 | TGCGCCAGCAGCCAAGTGGGGGACAGGGAAGAGACCCAGTACTTC | CASSQVGDREETQYF
TRBJ2-3 | TRBD2 | NA | TRBV29-1 | TGCAGCGTTGTCGCTAGCGGGAATACAGATACGCAGTATTTT | CSVVASGNTDTQYF
TRBJ2-1 | TRBD2 | NA | TRBV19 | TGTGCCAGTAGTCGGGAGGGGAGGAACAATGAGCAGTTCTTC | CASSREGRNNEQFF
TRBJ2-5 | TRBD2 | NA | TRBV19 | TGTGCCAGTAGTATTGTTCGCGGGAGTGGGGAGACCCAGTACTTC | CASSIVRGSGETQYF
TRBJ2-1 | TRBD1 | NA | TRBV7-2 | TGTGCCAGCAGCTTAGTATTTGGGACAGGGGGCTCCTACAATGAGCAGTTCTTC | CASSLVFGTGGSYNEQFF
TRBJ1-2 | NA | NA | TRBV15 | TGTGCCACCAGCAGAATGGGCTATGGCTACACCTTC | CATSRMGYGYTF
TRBJ2-5 | TRBD1 | NA | TRBV9 | TGTGCCAGCAGCGTAGATCTGGACAGGGGAGAGACCCAGTACTTC | CASSVDLDRGETQYF
TRBJ1-1 | NA | NA | TRBV18 | TGTGCCAGCACCGGGACGGTGAACACTGAAGCTTTCTTT | CASTGTVNTEAFF
TRBJ2-5 | TRBD2 | NA | TRBV5-4 | TGTGCCAGCACTAGTCTGGGACTAGCGGGCCAAGAGACCCAGTACTTC | CASTSLGLAGQETQYF
TRBJ1-6 | TRBD1 | NA | TRBV18 | TGTGCCAGCTCATTCGACAGGGATAATTCACCCCTCCACTTT | CASSFDRDNSPLHF
TRBJ2-1 | NA | NA | TRBV7-8 | TGTGCCAGCAGCTTAGCTGGGTCGGGCTCCTACAATGAGCAGTTCTTC | CASSLAGSGSYNEQFF
TRBJ2-3 | NA | NA | TRBV5-4 | TGTGCCAGCAGTTCTGACAGGTCCAACACAGATACGCAGTATTTT | CASSSDRSNTDTQYF
TRBJ2-5 | NA | NA | TRBV28 | TGTGCCAGCAGTCTCCGGTTGTTGCGGCAAGAGACCCAGTACTTC | CASSLRLLRQETQYF
TRBJ2-7 | TRBD2 | NA | TRBV28 | TGTGCCAGCAGTTTTAACGGGAGGCCCCCCTACGAGCAGTACTTC | CASSFNGRPPYEQYF
TRBJ2-2 | TRBD2 | NA | TRBV13 | TGTGCCAGCAGCTTACGGGAGGGAACCGGGGAGCTGTTTTTT | CASSLREGTGELFF
TRBJ2-5 | NA | NA | TRBV27 | TGTGCCAGCAGTTTGGGGGGGCTCCCCCGGGAGACCCAGTACTTC | CASSLGGLPRETQYF
TRBJ2-2 | NA | NA | TRBV10-3 | TGTGCCATTACAGGGAACACCGGGGAGCTGTTTTTT | CAITGNTGELFF
TRBJ1-3 | NA | NA | TRBV15 | TGTGCCACCAGCAGAGAAGTCACCGGAAACACCATATATTTT | CATSREVTGNTIYF
TRBJ1-1 | NA | NA | TRBV28 | TGTGCCAGCACCAAAAGGGGTCGGCGGGGCACTGAAGCTTTCTTT | CASTKRGRRGTEAFF
TRBJ2-7 | TRBD1 | NA | TRBV9 | TGTGCCAGCAGCAGGGACAGGGCTGGAGAGCAGTACTTC | CASSRDRAGEQYF
TRBJ1-2 | NA | NA | TRBV7-9 | TGTGCCAGCAGCTTAGCGATGGGGCGGGATAACTATGGCTACACCTTC | CASSLAMGRDNYGYTF
TRBJ2-3 | TRBD1 | NA | TRBV7-3 | TGTGCCAGCAGCTTCCTGACAGGGAGCACAGATACGCAGTATTTT | CASSFLTGSTDTQYF
TRBJ2-1 | TRBD1 | NA | TRBV19 | TGTGCCAGTAGTATCAGTCCAGGGGGCGTTGAGCAGTTCTTC | CASSISPGGVEQFF
TRBJ2-1 | NA | NA | TRBV18 | TGTGCCAGCTCACCCCCTAAGGGGGGACTGTGGGACAATGAGCAGTTCTTC | CASSPPKGGLWDNEQFF
TRBJ2-7 | NA | NA | TRBV18 | TGTGCCAGCTCACAATCCGGGAGCCGAGGTTTAGAGCAGTACTTC | CASSQSGSRGLEQYF
TRBJ1-4 | NA | NA | TRBV15 | TGTGCCACCAGCAGAGGGAGTCCCCATGAAAAACTGTTTTTT | CATSRGSPHEKLFF
TRBJ1-4 | NA | NA | TRBV7-1 | TGTGCCAGCAGCGGGTGGGACACAGGGCAGACTAATGAAAAACTGTTTTTT | CASSGWDTGQTNEKLFF
TRBJ1-6 | TRBD1 | NA | TRBV28 | TGTGCCAGCAGTTCCTGGACAGGGAAGGTTTCACCCCTCCACTTT | CASSSWTGKVSPLHF
TRBJ2-7 | NA | NA | TRBV10-3 | TGTGCCATCAATCCGGGCAGGGGAAACTCCTACGAGCAGTACTTC | CAINPGRGNSYEQYF
TRBJ1-1 | NA | once | TRBV5-5 | TGTGCCAGCAGCTTGCAGGCAGGGCCCACTGAAGCTTTCTTT | CASSLQAGPTEAFF
TRBJ2-1 | TRBD1 | NA | TRBV2 | TGTGCCAGCAAAACCGGGACAGGGGCAGGGGAGCAGTTCTTC | CASKTGTGAGEQFF